These T cell receptor beta chains were read from a single sample in a study of blood T cell repertoires in COVID-19. Sequencing used immunoSEQ multiplex PCR; TCRdb keeps in-frame clones, though not all of them. The sample contains around 200,000 clones, approximately 90% of which appear only once. The sequenced sample was peripheral blood. The receptors were gathered from a woman younger than 35 who had recovered from COVID-19. The CDR3 runs from the conserved cysteine through the conserved F or W. A D gene is named only where the DNA matches it firmly. Clone size is not always given. Where it is, it says once, few, many or a class for expanded clones.

len,v_gene,j_gene,d_gene,abundance,CDR3nt,CDR3aa
14,TRBV11-3,TRBJ2-7,TRBD1,-,TGTGCCAGCAGCTTAGACAGGGGGCTAGACGAGCAGTACTTC,CASSLDRGLDEQYF
12,TRBV30,TRBJ2-2,TRBD2,few,TGTGCCTGGAGGGTAGCGGGCGGGGAGCTGTTTTTT,CAWRVAGGELFF
17,TRBV6-2/TRBV6-3,TRBJ2-3,-,-,TGTGCCAGCAGTTACGATACGGGCGGGATTTGGACAGATACGCAGTATTTT,CASSYDTGGIWTDTQYF
14,TRBV5-1,TRBJ1-2,-,-,TGCGCCAGCAGCCCAGGAGGACAGATCTATGGCTACACCTTC,CASSPGGQIYGYTF
14,TRBV6-6,TRBJ1-2,-,-,TGTGCCAGCACCTGGACACTTCGGGACTATGGCTACACCTTC,CASTWTLRDYGYTF
15,TRBV9,TRBJ2-1,TRBD2,-,TGTGCCAGCAGCGTGAGACTAGCGGGAGGCAATGAGCAGTTCTTC,CASSVRLAGGNEQFF
12,TRBV7-2,TRBJ2-3,-,-,TGTGCCAGCAGCTTGGGACTAGATACGCAGTATTTT,CASSLGLDTQYF
16,TRBV4-1,TRBJ2-7,TRBD1,-,TGCGCCAGCAGCCAAGGAGGACAGGGCCTTTTGAACGAGCAGTACTTC,CASSQGGQGLLNEQYF
16,TRBV9,TRBJ2-7,TRBD2,-,TGTGCCAGCAGCGTAGGGGTTAGCGGGGATTCCTACGAGCAGTACTTC,CASSVGVSGDSYEQYF
12,TRBV2,TRBJ2-7,TRBD2,once,TGTGCCTCCGGAGGACTAGTCTACGAGCAGTACTTC,CASGGLVYEQYF
15,TRBV11-2,TRBJ2-5,-,-,TGTGCCAGCAGCTTAGGAACAGGGCCCTCGGAGACCCAGTACTTC,CASSLGTGPSETQYF
11,TRBV20-1,TRBJ1-2,-,-,TGCATCCCGAGTGGTAGCTATGGCTACACCTTC,CIPSGSYGYTF
16,TRBV4-3,TRBJ1-2,-,-,TGCGCCAGCAGCCAAGATCCCCCAGGGGAGCCCAAGGGCTACACCTTC,CASSQDPPGEPKGYTF
14,TRBV7-2,TRBJ2-3,-,-,TGTGCCAGCAGCCCGTCAGGGGCTCTGCATACGCAGTATTTT,CASSPSGALHTQYF
14,TRBV7-2,TRBJ2-7,-,-,TGTGCCAGCAGCTCCCAGACAGGGAGGTACGAGCAGTACTTC,CASSSQTGRYEQYF
15,TRBV4-2,TRBJ1-2,-,few,TGTGCCAGCAGCCAAGGGAGGGAGGGAACCTATGGCTACACCTTC,CASSQGREGTYGYTF
16,TRBV5-1,TRBJ1-6,TRBD1,-,TGCGCCAGCAGCTCGGGGGACAGGGGGGCGCGTTCACCCCTCCACTTT,CASSSGDRGARSPLHF
13,TRBV4-2,TRBJ2-1,TRBD2,-,TGTGCCAGCAGCCACAGCGGGAACAATGAGCAGTTCTTC,CASSHSGNNEQFF
16,TRBV15,TRBJ2-7,TRBD2,-,TGTGCCACCAGCAGACCATTTAGCGGGAGCTCCTACGAGCAGTACTTC,CATSRPFSGSSYEQYF
19,TRBV6-2/TRBV6-3,TRBJ2-6,-,-,TGTGCCAGCAGTGATCGAATTGGAGCGGAGTATTCTGGGGCCAACGTCCTGACTTTC,CASSDRIGAEYSGANVLTF
15,TRBV6-4,TRBJ2-1,TRBD2,-,TGTGCCAGCAGTGACACGGGAGGGGCCCTCGGTGAGCAGTTCTTC,CASSDTGGALGEQFF
15,TRBV11-3,TRBJ2-7,-,-,TGTGCCAGCAGCTTAGGTTCAAGGGGCCCCTACGAGCAGTACTTC,CASSLGSRGPYEQYF
15,TRBV6-5,TRBJ1-6,-,-,TGTGCCAGCAGTTACGAGGGCACCGATAATTCACCCCTCCACTTT,CASSYEGTDNSPLHF
15,TRBV15,TRBJ2-3,TRBD1,-,TGTGCCACCAGCTCCCGGGACAGGGTCACAGATACGCAGTATTTT,CATSSRDRVTDTQYF
15,TRBV15,TRBJ1-2,-,once,TGTGCCACCAGCAGAACCCCAGGGGATGGTGGTGGCTACACCTTC,CATSRTPGDGGGYTF
12,TRBV29-1,TRBJ1-1,-,-,TGCAGCGTTTTCCAGGGCCCCACTGAAGCTTTCTTT,CSVFQGPTEAFF
16,TRBV6-6,TRBJ2-7,TRBD1,-,TGTGCCAGCAGTTACTGGGGACAGGATTATGGAATCGAGCAGTACTTC,CASSYWGQDYGIEQYF
15,TRBV9,TRBJ2-6,-,once,TGTGCCAGCAGCGTAGGTCATTCTGGGGCCAACGTCCTGACTTTC,CASSVGHSGANVLTF
17,TRBV9,TRBJ2-6,TRBD1,-,TGTGCCAGCAGCGTAACCGGGACAGCCTCTGGGGCCAACGTCCTGACTTTC,CASSVTGTASGANVLTF
16,TRBV19,TRBJ1-5,-,-,TGTGCCAGTAGTATTGTCCGGGGGGCTAGCAATCAGCCCCAGCATTTT,CASSIVRGASNQPQHF
14,TRBV18,TRBJ2-1,-,-,TGTGCCAGCTCACAATCCGGGGCCTACAATGAGCAGTTCTTC,CASSQSGAYNEQFF
18,TRBV30,TRBJ2-1,TRBD2,-,TGTGCCTGGAGTGTACGGGCTAGCGGGAGGATCCCCTACAATGAGCAGTTCTTC,CAWSVRASGRIPYNEQFF
12,TRBV2,TRBJ2-7,-,-,TGTGCCAGCAGTCGAGATTACTACGAGCAGTACTTC,CASSRDYYEQYF
15,TRBV5-5,TRBJ2-1,-,few,TGTGCCAGCAGCTATTTACGGGATCCGGTGAATGAGCAGTTCTTC,CASSYLRDPVNEQFF
12,TRBV10-3,TRBJ1-1,TRBD1,-,TGTGCCATCAGGGAGGACAGGGACGAAGCTTTCTTT,CAIREDRDEAFF
17,TRBV4-2,TRBJ2-1,TRBD2,-,TGTGCCAGCAGCGGAGAGGGATCGCTAGCGGGTGTCAATGAGCAGTTCTTC,CASSGEGSLAGVNEQFF
14,TRBV5-1,TRBJ1-2,-,-,TGCGCCAGCAGCTTGGACAGCTCTAACTATGGCTACACCTTC,CASSLDSSNYGYTF
15,TRBV4-2,TRBJ1-6,TRBD1,-,TGTGCCAGCAGCCTCTGGACAGGAGATAATTCACCCCTCCACTTT,CASSLWTGDNSPLHF
13,TRBV12-3/TRBV12-4,TRBJ2-7,-,-,TGTGCCAGCAGCCCTTTACTTCTTTACGAGCAGTACTTC,CASSPLLLYEQYF
17,TRBV14,TRBJ2-3,TRBD2,-,TGTGCCAGCAGTCAAGATCATCTAGCGGGTAGCACAGATACGCAGTATTTT,CASSQDHLAGSTDTQYF
12,TRBV12-3/TRBV12-4,TRBJ2-7,TRBD1,-,TGTGCCAGCAGCGCGGACAGGTACGAGCAGTACTTC,CASSADRYEQYF
16,TRBV7-2,TRBJ2-7,TRBD2,-,TGTGCCAGCAGCTTACCTACTAGCGGGAGTTACTACGAGCAGTACTTC,CASSLPTSGSYYEQYF
16,TRBV6-5,TRBJ2-7,TRBD1,-,TGTGCCAGCAGTTATACTCTACTTACAGGGGACTACGAGCAGTACTTC,CASSYTLLTGDYEQYF
18,TRBV5-1,TRBJ1-2,TRBD1,-,TGCGCCAGCAGCGAACACCGGGACAGGGGACCATTCAAGGCTGGCTACACCTTC,CASSEHRDRGPFKAGYTF
16,TRBV6-2/TRBV6-3,TRBJ1-4,TRBD1,-,TGTGCCAGCAGCAGTCACGGACAGGGGGCTGCTGAAAAACTGTTTTTT,CASSSHGQGAAEKLFF
13,TRBV24-1,TRBJ1-2,-,-,TGTGCCACCAGTGATTCGGGACTCGAAGGCTACACCTTC,CATSDSGLEGYTF
14,TRBV11-2,TRBJ2-2,-,-,TGTGCCAGCAGCTTAGATGACCGGGACGGGGAGCTGTTTTTT,CASSLDDRDGELFF
15,TRBV9,TRBJ1-2,-,-,TGTGCCAGCAGCGCTGTAGGCGGGGTCGACTATGGCTACACCTTC,CASSAVGGVDYGYTF
15,TRBV5-4,TRBJ2-7,-,-,TGTGCCAGCAGCCGCGCAGGGTTATCCTCCTACGAGCAGTACTTC,CASSRAGLSSYEQYF
15,TRBV6-5,TRBJ2-3,-,-,TGTGCCAGCAGGACCGACAGTGGGAGCACAGATACGCAGTATTTT,CASRTDSGSTDTQYF
13,TRBV5-4,TRBJ1-1,TRBD1,-,TGTGCCAGCAGCTCCCGGACAGGGCGGGTAGCTTTCTTT,CASSSRTGRVAFF
14,TRBV6-5,TRBJ1-5,-,-,TGTGCCAGCAGAAACACAGGGACCAATCAGCCCCAGCATTTT,CASRNTGTNQPQHF
14,TRBV9,TRBJ1-4,-,-,TGTGCCAGCAGCGTAGACAGGGAAAATGAAAAACTGTTTTTT,CASSVDRENEKLFF
17,TRBV2,TRBJ1-6,TRBD1,-,TGTGCCAGCTGTGGTGGGGACAGAACTTTCTATAATTCACCCCTCCACTTT,CASCGGDRTFYNSPLHF